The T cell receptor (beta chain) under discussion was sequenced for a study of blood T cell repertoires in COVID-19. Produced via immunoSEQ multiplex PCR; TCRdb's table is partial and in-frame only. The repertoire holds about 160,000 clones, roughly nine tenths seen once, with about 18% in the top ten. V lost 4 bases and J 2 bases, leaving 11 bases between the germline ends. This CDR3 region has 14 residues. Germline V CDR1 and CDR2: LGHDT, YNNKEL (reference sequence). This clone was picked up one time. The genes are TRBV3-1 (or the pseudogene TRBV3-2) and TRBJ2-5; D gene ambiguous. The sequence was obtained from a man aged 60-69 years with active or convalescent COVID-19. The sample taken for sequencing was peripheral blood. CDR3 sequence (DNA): TGTGCCAGCAGCCTAAGAGCTTTACAAGAGACCCAGTACTTC. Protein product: CASSLRALQETQYF.